The T cell receptor beta chain described here comes from a study of T cell repertoires in cytomegalovirus infection. About the research overall: An indication of both CMV infection and matching HLA type came from public TCR beta signatures. Regarding the study as a whole: What dominated the ex vivo response were HLA-C-restricted CMV-specific TCR beta clonotypes.

This clonotype was counted between two and nine times. Its target is not known. V was trimmed by 6 bases and J by 5 bases, leaving 24 bases between them. Germline loops: CDR1 SEHNR, CDR2 FQNEAQ (reference sequence). The CDR3 is 17 amino acids. TCRdb reprocessed the reads with MiXCR, giving one entry per CDR3 protein. The table shows around 360,000 distinct CDR3 sequences, with roughly a third occurring only once. The input for sequencing was cultured PBMCs, taken from culture after CMV antigen stimulation. V usage is TRBV7-9 and J usage is TRBJ2-3; perhaps TRBD2 as D (5 bases). The sequence was collected from a human donor in good health (CMV status not recorded). Some clones in this sample may be carry-over from other donors' samples. This CDR3 reads CASSISGTNEGRDTQYF. As DNA, the CDR3 is TGTGCCAGCAGTATAAGTGGTACTAACGAAGGGAGAGATACGCAGTATTTT.